This T cell receptor beta chain emerged from a study of beta chain features in type 1 diabetes. Study context: In all, around 100,000,000 sorted cells from all samples were analyzed.

V lost 4 bases and J lost 5; bases outside the gene matches: 6. CDR1 and CDR2 from the germline V gene are KGHSH and LQKENI. This CDR3 is 14 amino acids long. What was sequenced were expressed TCRB transcripts, since all of the isolated RNA had been reverse transcribed. Sequencing used immunoSEQ multiplex PCR; TCRdb keeps in-frame clones, though not all of them. Here the sample spans 300,000 to 450,000 clones, 10% to 15% being singletons. The chain recombines TRBV18 with TRBJ2-7; TRBD1 aligns across 9 bases. Sequenced input: naive CD4+ T cells from blood. The sequence was collected from a man between 18 and 29 years old in good health. The CDR3 region is CASSRGQGRDEQYF. CDR3 nucleotide sequence: TGTGCCAGCTCACGGGGACAGGGCCGGGACGAGCAGTACTTC. The full variable domain, in which reference TRBV18 and TRBJ2-7 provide the parts outside the CDR3, is NAGVMQNPRHLVRRRGQEARLRCSPMKGHSHVYWYRQLPEEGLKFMVYLQKENIIDESGMPKERFSAEFPKEGPSILRIQQVVRGDSAAYFCASSRGQGRDEQYFGPGTRLTVT.